The sequence of this T cell receptor (beta chain) was determined in a study of blood T cell repertoires in COVID-19 (dated by TCRdb to the early 2020s). Context from the whole study: The collaborator samples originated in the United States, Italy and Spain and spanned the acute and convalescent phases of COVID-19. The samples were drawn from the first 160 participants of the ongoing ImmuneRACE study and from 950 to 1,500 subjects provided by 6 global collaborators. The material from the prospective study consisted of cDNA or gDNA derived from T cells, B-cell-depleted T cells, or PBMCs. Where available, HLA class I and class II types were obtained from metadata supplied by the sample provider rather than from assay-based typing. A de-identified subject ID, COVID-19 status, age in years and sex were almost always included in the sample metadata. A freely available public database, intended as a resource for researchers studying the immune response to SARS-CoV-2, is where the repertoires were released. Deeply sampled blood TCRbeta repertoires from subjects exposed to, actively infected with, or recovered from COVID-19 were included in the dataset. Overall study outcomes, separate from this receptor: Clinical and demographic metadata were provided uncurated, with the amount varying by source and participant.

About this clone itself: Its antigen has not been determined. Nothing much larger sits one base from this clone, and base qualities are not available.

Measured from the cysteine to the phenylalanine, the CDR3 is 13 residues long. The read is trimmed to its CDR3 DNA, 39 bases read in frame from base 1. V trim: 9 bases; J trim: 3 bases; unmatched bases: 4. CDR1 KGHDR and CDR2 SFDVKD are derived from the germline V gene. The immunoSEQ Assay, a bias-controlled multiplex PCR, was used to amplify TCRbeta CDR3 regions from genomic DNA. In the source study's methods: Within the assay, amplification of reference gene primers was used to estimate how many nucleated cells each sample contained. Sequence reads were collapsed and filtered to measure the absolute abundance of every unique TCRbeta CDR3 rearrangement. For each sample, productive Simpson clonality was calculated as the square root of Simpson's diversity index across productive rearrangements. TCRdb mirrors the immuneACCESS table, restricted to in-frame sequences. Some clones are absent from its copies; in checked studies, under half trace to an unresolved V gene, and the reason for the others is unknown. V, J and clone size are taken as reported in that table, and D and trimming were inferred from the DNA itself. For this sample there are nearly 65,000 clones; about 80% appear just once. 12% of the sample lies in the top ten.

Each collaborating institution followed its own protocols to collect whole blood in K2EDTA tubes. Collaborator samples were shipped for TCRbeta analysis as frozen whole blood, isolated PBMCs, or DNA extracted from either sample type. The chain couples TRBV24-1 to TRBJ1-5; 7 bases in the middle match TRBD1. Sequencing was performed on peripheral blood. This sequence was found in a human donor in a cohort sampled during active COVID-19. Read as DNA, the sequence is TGTGCCACCGCAGGGGGAAACAATCAGCCCCAGCATTTT. Translated, it gives CATAGGNNQPQHF.